The rows below give T cell receptor beta chains drawn from one sample of a study of blood T cell repertoires in COVID-19. Sequencing used immunoSEQ multiplex PCR; TCRdb keeps in-frame clones, though not all of them. The data show under 200,000 clones, 75% to 90% seen once. Sequencing used peripheral blood. The receptors come from a man aged 60-69 years with acute or convalescent COVID-19. CDR3s include the opening cysteine and the closing phenylalanine or tryptophan. The order of the fields is clone size, J gene, D gene, V gene, CDR3 protein, CDR3 DNA. D genes are given only for firm matches. Clone size is stated in some rows and not others, as once, few, many or a class when expanded.

>-|TRBJ1-1|TRBD1|TRBV9
CASSATGGIVEAFF
TGTGCCAGCAGCGCCACAGGGGGCATCGTTGAAGCTTTCTTT
>few|TRBJ2-1|TRBD2|TRBV6-6
CASSPYPGLAGGLYNEQFF
TGTGCCAGCAGTCCATACCCGGGACTAGCGGGGGGGCTCTACAATGAGCAGTTCTTC
>few|TRBJ1-5|TRBD1|TRBV5-1
CASSPDTGAGQPQHF
TGCGCCAGCAGCCCGGATACAGGGGCGGGTCAGCCCCAGCATTTT
>-|TRBJ1-1|TRBD1|TRBV9
CASTETDRENTEAFF
TGTGCCAGCACGGAAACGGACAGGGAGAACACTGAAGCTTTCTTT
>few|TRBJ1-1|TRBD1|TRBV5-1
CASSLAQGAMNTEAFF
TGCGCCAGCAGCTTGGCCCAGGGGGCCATGAACACTGAAGCTTTCTTT
>-|TRBJ1-1|-|TRBV5-5
CASSSTGNTEAFF
TGTGCCAGCAGCTCAACAGGGAACACTGAAGCTTTCTTT
>-|TRBJ2-7|TRBD2|TRBV5-5
CASSLLFSGGAYEQYF
TGTGCCAGCAGCCTCTTATTTAGCGGGGGCGCCTACGAGCAGTACTTC
>-|TRBJ1-5|-|TRBV4-1
CASSQDGTRNQPQHF
TGCGCCAGCAGCCAAGATGGCACCAGGAATCAGCCCCAGCATTTT
>-|TRBJ2-1|TRBD2|TRBV25-1
CASSDGGGLYNEQFF
TGTGCCAGCAGTGACGGCGGGGGGCTCTACAATGAGCAGTTCTTC
>-|TRBJ2-2|TRBD2|TRBV5-4
CASSHSLIAGGLPNTGELFF
TGTGCCAGCAGCCACTCACTTATAGCGGGGGGGCTCCCGAACACCGGGGAGCTGTTTTTT
>-|TRBJ2-6|-|TRBV19
CASRTVGANVLTF
TGTGCCAGCCGCACGGTTGGGGCCAACGTCCTGACTTTC
>-|TRBJ2-5|TRBD1|TRBV12-5
CASGSGQGNQETQYF
TGTGCTAGTGGTTCGGGACAGGGGAACCAAGAGACCCAGTACTTC
>-|TRBJ2-5|-|TRBV9
CASSVRIRDQETQYF
TGTGCCAGCAGCGTAAGGATCAGGGACCAAGAGACCCAGTACTTC
>-|TRBJ2-1|-|TRBV6-5
CASSYRRNNEQFF
TGTGCCAGCAGTTACCGCAGAAACAATGAGCAGTTCTTC
>once|TRBJ1-3|-|TRBV9
CASSPPSGNTIYF
TGTGCCAGCAGCCCTCCGTCTGGAAACACCATATATTTT
>-|TRBJ1-2|-|TRBV6-5
CAITTGLAYTF
TGTGCCATAACAACAGGGTTAGCCTACACCTTC
>-|TRBJ2-1|TRBD2|TRBV7-8
CASSLTSGGARNEQFF
TGTGCCAGCAGCCTGACTAGCGGGGGGGCGCGAAATGAGCAGTTCTTC
>-|TRBJ2-3|TRBD2|TRBV5-1
CASRLGLANSGTDTQYF
TGCGCCAGCAGGCTGGGACTAGCGAACTCGGGCACAGATACGCAGTATTTT
>-|TRBJ2-2|-|TRBV19
CASSMAAPNTGELFF
TGTGCCAGTAGTATGGCAGCGCCGAACACCGGGGAGCTGTTTTTT
>-|TRBJ2-1|TRBD2|TRBV6-5
CASSYGLAGGNEQFF
TGTGCCAGCAGTTATGGACTAGCGGGTGGCAATGAGCAGTTCTTC
>-|TRBJ2-5|-|TRBV30
CAWSWREKETQYF
TGTGCCTGGAGTTGGAGGGAAAAGGAGACCCAGTACTTC
>-|TRBJ2-7|-|TRBV14
CASSQAGSSWRAFPYEQYF
TGTGCCAGCAGCCAAGCTGGATCATCTTGGCGAGCGTTCCCCTACGAGCAGTACTTC
>once|TRBJ2-4|-|TRBV28
CASSSQIRGIAKNIQYF
TGTGCCAGCAGTTCCCAAATAAGGGGGATAGCCAAAAACATTCAGTACTTC
>many|TRBJ1-5|-|TRBV3-1/TRBV3-2
CASSLGTRWQPQHF
TGTGCCAGCAGCCTCGGGACACGATGGCAGCCCCAGCATTTT
>few|TRBJ1-1|-|TRBV6-4
CASTPNLNTEAFF
TGTGCCAGCACGCCAAACTTAAACACTGAAGCTTTCTTT
>-|TRBJ1-5|-|TRBV7-9
CASSPGTQPQHF
TGTGCCAGCAGCCCAGGCACCCAGCCCCAGCATTTT
>-|TRBJ1-3|-|TRBV19
CASSTTVLGNTIYF
TGTGCCAGTAGTACGACAGTCCTTGGAAACACCATATATTTT
>-|TRBJ2-7|TRBD1|TRBV5-1
CASSPRDRVYEQYF
TGCGCCAGCAGCCCCCGGGACAGGGTATACGAGCAGTACTTC
>-|TRBJ1-4|TRBD1|TRBV5-1
CASSSMDRQEKLFF
TGCGCCAGCAGCTCCATGGACAGGCAGGAAAAACTGTTTTTT
>-|TRBJ1-1|-|TRBV2
CASRGRTANTEAFF
TGTGCCAGCAGGGGTCGGACAGCGAACACTGAAGCTTTCTTT
>-|TRBJ1-2|-|TRBV6-6
CASSGTGNYTF
TGTGCCAGCAGTGGAACAGGAAACTACACCTTC
>-|TRBJ2-7|-|TRBV3-1/TRBV3-2
CASSQDIGGYSTYEQYF
TGTGCCAGCAGCCAAGATATTGGCGGGTATTCGACCTACGAGCAGTACTTC
>few|TRBJ2-7|-|TRBV5-1
CASSLAGGSYEQYF
TGCGCCAGCAGCTTGGCTGGGGGGTCCTACGAGCAGTACTTC
>-|TRBJ1-6|TRBD1|TRBV7-9
CASSAPGQGDSPLHF
TGTGCCAGCAGCGCCCCGGGACAGGGGGATTCACCCCTCCACTTT
>-|TRBJ1-1|TRBD1|TRBV4-1
CASSQAGGILPEAFF
TGCGCCAGCAGCCAAGCAGGGGGTATTCTCCCTGAAGCTTTCTTT
>once|TRBJ2-3|TRBD1|TRBV4-1
CASSQTGTDTQYF
TGCGCCAGCAGCCAGACAGGGACAGATACGCAGTATTTT
>once|TRBJ1-5|-|TRBV4-1
CASSQQGARQPQHF
TGCGCCAGCAGCCAGCAAGGGGCACGGCAGCCCCAGCATTTT
>once|TRBJ2-7|-|TRBV4-1
CASSHLDGSSYEQYF
TGCGCCAGCAGCCACCTGGACGGGAGCTCCTACGAGCAGTACTTC
>-|TRBJ1-2|-|TRBV2
CANRDNNYGYTF
TGTGCCAACAGGGACAACAACTATGGCTACACCTTC
>-|TRBJ1-2|TRBD1|TRBV7-2
CASSTRQGSYGYTF
TGTGCCAGCAGCACCCGACAGGGAAGCTATGGCTACACCTTC
>-|TRBJ1-1|-|TRBV6-1
CASSEAGTEAFF
TGTGCCAGCAGTGAAGCCGGGACAGAAGCTTTCTTT
>-|TRBJ1-6|-|TRBV6-5
CASWEGGSPLHF
TGTGCCAGCTGGGAGGGGGGTTCACCCCTCCACTTT
>-|TRBJ1-3|TRBD1|TRBV5-1
CASSEGQPGNTIYF
TGCGCCAGCAGCGAGGGACAGCCTGGAAACACCATATATTTT